Listed below are T cell receptor beta chains from one sample, sequenced in a study of blood T cell repertoires in COVID-19. The method was immunoSEQ multiplex PCR; TCRdb's version includes in-frame clones alone and lacks a portion of them. The table has 350,000 to 450,000 clones, around 92% seen once. The sample taken for sequencing was peripheral blood. These receptors came from a middle-aged man with acute or convalescent COVID-19. Each CDR3 is given with its conserved first and last residue. The D gene is left open where the match is weak. Clone size is shown for a subset of rows, as once, few, many or a class of expanded clone.

v_gene,j_gene,abundance,d_gene,CDR3nt,CDR3aa
TRBV7-2,TRBJ2-7,NA,NA,TGTGCCAGCAGCTTAATGCGGGACTCCTACGAGCAGTACTTC,CASSLMRDSYEQYF
TRBV7-9,TRBJ2-6,once,TRBD1,TGTGCCAGCAGCCGAAACAGGGGTGGGTCCGGGGCCAACGTCCTGACTTTC,CASSRNRGGSGANVLTF
TRBV7-6,TRBJ1-1,NA,TRBD1,TGTGCCAGCAGCCGGGGGGGACAGACCACTGAAGCTTTCTTT,CASSRGGQTTEAFF
TRBV3-1/TRBV3-2,TRBJ2-7,NA,NA,TGTGCCAGCAGCCAAGTCGTGGGGAGGAGCTCCTACGAGCAGTACTTC,CASSQVVGRSSYEQYF
TRBV27,TRBJ1-6,NA,NA,TGTGCCAGCAGTGGCCAGGGGTATAGGGGTTCACCCCTCCACTTT,CASSGQGYRGSPLHF
TRBV20-1,TRBJ2-3,NA,NA,TGCAGTGCTAGTCATGCGGGCTTCCTGAGCACAGATACGCAGTATTTT,CSASHAGFLSTDTQYF
TRBV18,TRBJ1-1,NA,TRBD1,TGTGCCAGCTCACCTGGGGCAGGGGGCTTTACCAAAGGAGCTTTCTTT,CASSPGAGGFTKGAFF
TRBV7-3,TRBJ1-1,NA,NA,TGTGCCAGCAGCTTAACGGGGGCCATGAACACTGAAGCTTTCTTT,CASSLTGAMNTEAFF
TRBV12-3/TRBV12-4,TRBJ2-7,NA,NA,TGTGCCAGCAGTCTGACAGCCGAGCAGTACTTC,CASSLTAEQYF
TRBV27,TRBJ2-3,NA,NA,TGTGCCAGCAGTTTAGCATTCAGATTCATCACAGATACGCAGTATTTT,CASSLAFRFITDTQYF
TRBV7-6,TRBJ2-1,NA,TRBD1,TGTGCCAGCAGCTTAGACGGGACAGGGGGTCTGAATGAGCAGTTCTTC,CASSLDGTGGLNEQFF
TRBV30,TRBJ1-1,NA,NA,TGTGCCTACACGGCGGGGTCTGCTTTCTTT,CAYTAGSAFF
TRBV29-1,TRBJ1-1,few,NA,TGCAGCGAGAAAACAGGGCGGACTGAAGCTTTCTTT,CSEKTGRTEAFF
TRBV20-1,TRBJ1-2,NA,NA,TGCAGTGCTAGTCCCGACAGATCTAACTATGGCTACACCTTC,CSASPDRSNYGYTF
TRBV27,TRBJ1-6,NA,NA,TGTGCCAGCAGCTTCCTATGGGGCGGCGATAATTCACCCCTCCACTTT,CASSFLWGGDNSPLHF
TRBV11-2,TRBJ1-3,once,TRBD1,TGTGCCAGCAGCTCTCACTACACGGATGACAGGGCCAGGTCCACCATATATTTT,CASSSHYTDDRARSTIYF
TRBV4-1,TRBJ1-6,NA,TRBD1,TGCGCCAGCAGCCGACCTACAGGGGACTATTCACCCCTCCACTTT,CASSRPTGDYSPLHF
TRBV4-3,TRBJ2-7,NA,TRBD1,TGCGCCAGCAGCCCGGGACAGGGGGCCTACGAGCAGTACTTC,CASSPGQGAYEQYF
TRBV28,TRBJ1-2,NA,TRBD1,TGTGCCAGTGACCAGGGGGCGCTAAGGGGCTACACCTTC,CASDQGALRGYTF
TRBV2,TRBJ1-1,NA,NA,TGTGCCAGCGGGGGGGCGGGAATGAACACTGAAGCTTTCTTT,CASGGAGMNTEAFF
TRBV25-1,TRBJ2-7,NA,NA,TGTGCCAGCAGTGACTTTAGACAGAAGCAGTACTTC,CASSDFRQKQYF
TRBV6-1,TRBJ1-5,NA,NA,TGTGCCAGCAGTGAAGCTGGAGGGGGGGTAACCCAGCATTTT,CASSEAGGGVTQHF
TRBV7-3,TRBJ1-1,NA,NA,TGTGCCAGCAGCTCGATACAGGGAGAAGCTTTCTTT,CASSSIQGEAFF
TRBV7-8,TRBJ2-1,NA,NA,TGTGCCAGCAGCTTAGCGAGGGTCCCGATGGGGAGTGAGCAGTTCTTC,CASSLARVPMGSEQFF
TRBV12-3/TRBV12-4,TRBJ2-5,NA,TRBD2,TGTGCCAGCAAGCAACTAGCGGGAGAGACCCAGTACTTC,CASKQLAGETQYF
TRBV29-1,TRBJ2-7,NA,TRBD2,TGCAGCGTTGAAGAGGGGACTAGCGGGGAACCCTCCTACGAGCAGTACTTC,CSVEEGTSGEPSYEQYF
TRBV6-6,TRBJ1-3,NA,NA,TGTGCCAGCAGTTACTCACAAGGAAACACCATATATTTT,CASSYSQGNTIYF
TRBV11-2,TRBJ1-4,NA,TRBD1,TGTGCCAGCAGCTCAGGACAGGGCCTTCCTGAAAAACTGTTTTTT,CASSSGQGLPEKLFF
TRBV15,TRBJ1-2,NA,TRBD1,TGTGCCACCAGCAGAGGGGGACAGGGCTATGGCTACACCTTC,CATSRGGQGYGYTF
TRBV27,TRBJ2-2,NA,TRBD2,TGTGCCAGCAGTTTTGGGCTAGCGGGGAACACCGGGGAGCTGTTTTTT,CASSFGLAGNTGELFF
TRBV24-1,TRBJ2-1,NA,TRBD2,TGTGCCACCAGTGAAGGGTCGGGGGGTGAGTACAATGAGCAGTTCTTC,CATSEGSGGEYNEQFF
TRBV10-1,TRBJ1-1,NA,NA,TGCGCCAGCAGGGAAGGTCAGAGGGCGGGAATTCTTGAAGCTTTCTTT,CASREGQRAGILEAFF
TRBV3-1/TRBV3-2,TRBJ1-2,NA,TRBD1,TGTGCCAGCAGCCAGTGGGACAGAGCTAACTATGGCTACACCTTC,CASSQWDRANYGYTF
TRBV28,TRBJ1-5,NA,NA,TGTGCCAGCAGACACAGAAATCCTACAGCAGAGAATCAGCCCCAGCATTTT,CASRHRNPTAENQPQHF
TRBV7-9,TRBJ2-1,once,TRBD1,TGTGCCAGCAGCAGGGGACAGGGGTCAAACAATGAGCAGTTCTTC,CASSRGQGSNNEQFF
TRBV7-9,TRBJ1-4,NA,NA,TGTGCCAGCAGCGCGGGACCGGGCCTTAATGAAAAACTGTTTTTT,CASSAGPGLNEKLFF
TRBV15,TRBJ1-2,NA,NA,TGTGCCACCAGCAGAGGGGGCAGTAACTATGGCTACACCTTC,CATSRGGSNYGYTF
TRBV5-4,TRBJ2-3,NA,TRBD2,TGTGCCAGCAGCCCAGCGGGGATAAGCACAGATACGCAGTATTTT,CASSPAGISTDTQYF
TRBV9,TRBJ2-1,NA,TRBD2,TGTGCCAGCAGCCCCACCCCCCCGGCGGGAGACAGTGAGCAGTTCTTC,CASSPTPPAGDSEQFF
TRBV10-1,TRBJ2-1,NA,TRBD1,TGCGCCAGCAGTGAGTGGACAGGGGGGGCCCTTGATACCTACAATGAGCAGTTCTTC,CASSEWTGGALDTYNEQFF
TRBV27,TRBJ2-7,NA,TRBD1,TGTGCCAGCAGCCCGGGACAGGGATCCTTGTACGAGCAGTACTTC,CASSPGQGSLYEQYF
TRBV7-2,TRBJ1-2,NA,NA,TGTGCCAGCAGCTTGGATGGGGGCGGGTCTGGCTACACCTTC,CASSLDGGGSGYTF
TRBV28,TRBJ1-6,NA,NA,TGTGCCAGCAGACTAACGGGGGTTAATTCACCCCTCCACTTT,CASRLTGVNSPLHF
TRBV28,TRBJ1-5,NA,NA,TGTGCCAGCAGACCCGGACAGTATAGCAATCAGCCCCAGCATTTT,CASRPGQYSNQPQHF
TRBV5-4,TRBJ2-2,NA,NA,TGTGCCAGCAGCTTGACGAGTGGCACCGGGGAGCTGTTTTTT,CASSLTSGTGELFF